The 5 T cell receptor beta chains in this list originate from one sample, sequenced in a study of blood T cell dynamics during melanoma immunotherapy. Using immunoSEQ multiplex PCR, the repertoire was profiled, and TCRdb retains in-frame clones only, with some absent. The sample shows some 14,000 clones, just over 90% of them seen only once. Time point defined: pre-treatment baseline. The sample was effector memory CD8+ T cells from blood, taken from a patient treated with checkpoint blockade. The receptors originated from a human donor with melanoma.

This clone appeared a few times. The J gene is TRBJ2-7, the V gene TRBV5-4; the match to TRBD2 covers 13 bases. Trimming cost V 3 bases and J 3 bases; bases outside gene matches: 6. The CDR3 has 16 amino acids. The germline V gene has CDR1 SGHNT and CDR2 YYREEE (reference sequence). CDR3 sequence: CASSYGLAGVFYEQYF. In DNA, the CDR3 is TGTGCCAGCAGCTACGGACTAGCGGGAGTATTCTACGAGCAGTACTTC.

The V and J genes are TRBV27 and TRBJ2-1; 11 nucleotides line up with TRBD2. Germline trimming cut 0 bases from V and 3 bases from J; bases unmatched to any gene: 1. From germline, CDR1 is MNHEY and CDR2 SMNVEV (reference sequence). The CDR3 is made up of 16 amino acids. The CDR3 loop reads CASSLSTSGSYNEQFF. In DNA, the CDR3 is TGTGCCAGCAGTTTATCTACTAGCGGGAGCTACAATGAGCAGTTCTTC.

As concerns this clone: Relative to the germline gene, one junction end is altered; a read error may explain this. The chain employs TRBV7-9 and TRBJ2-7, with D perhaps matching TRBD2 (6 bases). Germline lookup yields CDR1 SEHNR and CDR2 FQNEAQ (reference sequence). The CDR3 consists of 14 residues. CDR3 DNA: TGTGCCAGCAGCTTGGGCGGGAACTCCAACGAGCAGTACTTC. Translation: CASSLGGNSNEQYF.

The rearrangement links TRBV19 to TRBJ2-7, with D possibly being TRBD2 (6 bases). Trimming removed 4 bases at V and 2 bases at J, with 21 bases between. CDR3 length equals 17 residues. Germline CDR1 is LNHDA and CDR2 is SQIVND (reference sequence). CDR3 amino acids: CASSTPSYSGVPYEQYF. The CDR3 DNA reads TGTGCCAGTAGTACCCCCTCCTATAGCGGCGTCCCCTACGAGCAGTACTTC.

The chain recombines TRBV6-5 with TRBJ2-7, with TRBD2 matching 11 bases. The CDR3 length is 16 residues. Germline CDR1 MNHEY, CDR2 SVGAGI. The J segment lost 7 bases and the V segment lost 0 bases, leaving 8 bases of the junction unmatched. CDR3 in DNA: TGTGCCAGCAGTTACTCGATAGCGGGAGGGCCTGGAGAGCAGTACTTC. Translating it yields CASSYSIAGGPGEQYF.